This T cell receptor beta chain originates from a study of cytomegalovirus exposure and HLA in healthy donors. On the study more broadly: Prior work identified 95 million to 120 million unique TCR beta sequences in 150 million to 200 million T cells.

At sampling all donors were nominally healthy, likely with unrecorded immune exposures. Primers included in the PCR were 60 Vbeta and 13 Jbeta primers. TCRdb keeps only in-frame clones here, not all; method: immunoSEQ multiplex PCR. This table lists around 210,000 clones. V shed 0 bases and J shed 6 bases, with 8 bases lying between them. CDR1 and CDR2 (germline): WNHNN, SYGVQD (reference sequence). The CDR3 length is 14 residues. To note about this clone: Its antigen is unknown.

Whole-study findings and limits: Among TCR beta chains, those listed as cytomegalovirus-associated numbered around 180. Across donors, sequencing depth was assumed by presence/absence analyses to be roughly uniform.

This TCR came from a woman aged 25-40 years in good health and CMV-seropositive. The sample was PBMCs. This rearrangement joins TRBV10-1 to TRBJ2-2; D uncertain. CDR3 DNA: TGCGCCAGCAGTGAGTCGGAGTTAGCCGGGGAGCTGTTTTTT. The encoded protein is CASSESELAGELFF.